These 8 T cell receptor beta chains were sequenced from one sample in a study of blood T cell repertoires in COVID-19. Here immunoSEQ multiplex PCR was the method, and the copy in TCRdb shows in-frame clones only, minus some. The sample has fewer than 250,000 clones, 70% to 90% seen once; the top ten hold roughly 0.7%. The sequencing input was peripheral blood. The source is a man between 35 and 55 years old with acute or convalescent COVID-19.

This CDR3 is CASSLGRQGAVDTQYF. In nucleotides, the CDR3 is TGTGCCAGCAGCTTAGGGCGACAGGGGGCGGTTGATACGCAGTATTTT. The rearrangement uses TRBV11-2 and TRBJ2-3; 10 bases align to TRBD1. This CDR3 has 16 residues. Germline V lookup: CDR1 SGHAT, CDR2 FQNNGV. With V trimmed by 1 base and J by 6 bases, 7 bases remained unmatched.

The chain joins TRBV30 to TRBJ2-3; D remains unclear. V lost 3 bases and J lost 4, with 8 bases in between. Germline V gene lookup returns CDR1 GTSNPN and CDR2 SVGIG (reference sequence). The CDR3 is made up of 12 amino acids. The CDR3 DNA sequence: TGTGCCTGGAGCGGTTTGCCAGATACGCAGTATTTT. Encoded protein: CAWSGLPDTQYF. Drawing the rest from reference TRBV30 and TRBJ2-3, the complete variable domain is SQTIHQWPATLVQPVGSPLSLECTVEGTSNPNLYWYRQAAGRGLQLLFYSVGIGQISSEVPQNLSASRPQDRQFILSSKKLLLSDSGFYLCAWSGLPDTQYFGPGTRLTVL.

The chain carries TRBV24-1 and TRBJ2-1; 12 nucleotides line up with TRBD2. CDR3 length equals 15 residues. Germline loops: CDR1 KGHDR, CDR2 SFDVKD. With 5 bases clipped from V and 8 bases from J, the junction kept 6 bases outside the gene matches. The CDR3 sequence is CATSASGGGIDEQFF. As DNA, the CDR3 is TGTGCCACCAGTGCTAGCGGGGGGGGTATTGATGAGCAGTTCTTC.

The chain carries TRBV6-4 and TRBJ2-3; D unresolved. V lost 5 bases and J 0 bases, leaving 12 bases between the germline ends. The CDR3 is 15 residues long. Germline CDR1 is MRHNA and CDR2 is SNTAGT. The CDR3 spells CASSPLSTSTDTQYF. As DNA, the CDR3 is TGTGCCAGCAGTCCTCTTAGCACTAGCACAGATACGCAGTATTTT.

This chain joins TRBV4-3 and TRBJ2-7, with D hard to call. The germline gives CDR1 LGHNA, CDR2 YSLEER. The CDR3 is 15 residues long. The V gene lost 0 bases and the J gene lost 0 bases, with 9 bases spanning the gap. The CDR3 protein is CASSQEWSHSYEQYF. The CDR3 DNA is TGCGCCAGCAGCCAAGAGTGGAGTCACTCCTACGAGCAGTACTTC.

This chain joins TRBV18 and TRBJ1-5, with D tentatively TRBD1 (6 bases). V was shortened by 5 bases and J by 0 bases, with 11 bases between the two germline ends. The length of the CDR3 is 15 residues. Germline V gene lookup returns CDR1 KGHSH and CDR2 LQKENI. The CDR3 bases are TGTGCCAGCTCAGGGGGCGGGTATAGCAATCAGCCCCAGCATTTT. Protein: CASSGGGYSNQPQHF.

The chain combines TRBV14 with TRBJ2-5; D is uncertain. CDR1 is SGHDN and CDR2 is FVKESK in the germline V gene. Trimming took off 2 bases at V and 5 bases at J, with 6 bases between the two ends. This CDR3 comprises 12 residues. The CDR3 nucleotides are TGTGCCAGCAGCCAAACACGTGAGACCCAGTACTTC. Protein: CASSQTRETQYF. Combining the CDR3 with reference TRBV14 and TRBJ2-5 gives the whole variable domain EAGVTQFPSHSVIEKGQTVTLRCDPISGHDNLYWYRRVMGKEIKFLLHFVKESKQDESGMPNNRFLAERTGGTYSTLKVQPAELEDSGVYFCASSQTRETQYFGPGTRLLVL.

The rearrangement links TRBV7-2 to TRBJ2-3; D is perhaps TRBD2 (5 bases). Trimming cost V 7 bases and J 3 bases, with 17 bases left between them. Germline assignment: CDR1 SGHTA and CDR2 FQGNSA. The CDR3 spans 15 residues. The CDR3 spells CASNLRGIGTDTQYF. The CDR3 DNA is TGTGCCAGCAATCTCCGGGGAATAGGTACAGATACGCAGTATTTT.